This T cell receptor (beta chain) was captured in a study of control samples from healthy donors and cancer patients. TCRdb keeps only in-frame clones here, not all; method: immunoSEQ multiplex PCR. The sample lists approximately 46,000 clones, around 94% occurring once. This CDR3 contains 14 residues. Germline CDR1 and CDR2: LGHNA and YSLEER. The V end was cut by 2 bases, the J end by 4 bases, with 8 bases between. The receptor comes from a man aged 25 to 45 with colorectal cancer. The specimen was PBMCs. J is TRBJ2-2 and V is TRBV4-3; D remains unclear. The DNA of the CDR3 is TGCGCCAGCAGCCAAAGCCCTCTCACCGGGGAGCTGTTTTTT. Its protein is CASSQSPLTGELFF.